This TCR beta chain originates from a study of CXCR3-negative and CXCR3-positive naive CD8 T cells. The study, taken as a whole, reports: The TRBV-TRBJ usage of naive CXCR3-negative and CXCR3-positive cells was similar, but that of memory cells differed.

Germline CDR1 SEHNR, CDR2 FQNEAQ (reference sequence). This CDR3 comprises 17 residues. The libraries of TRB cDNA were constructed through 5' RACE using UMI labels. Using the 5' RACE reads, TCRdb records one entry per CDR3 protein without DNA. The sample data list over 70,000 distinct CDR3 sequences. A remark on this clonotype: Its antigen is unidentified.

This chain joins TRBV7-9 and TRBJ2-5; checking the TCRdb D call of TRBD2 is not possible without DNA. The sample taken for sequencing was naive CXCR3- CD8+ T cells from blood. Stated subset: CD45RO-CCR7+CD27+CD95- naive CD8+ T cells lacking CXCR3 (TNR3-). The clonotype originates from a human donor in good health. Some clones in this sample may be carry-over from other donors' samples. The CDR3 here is CASSLAPGLGKQETQYF. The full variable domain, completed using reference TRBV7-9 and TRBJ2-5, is DTGVSQNPRHKITKRGQNVTFRCDPISEHNRLYWYRQTLGQGPEFLTYFQNEAQLEKSRLLSDRFSAERPKGSFSTLEIQRTEQGDSAMYLCASSLAPGLGKQETQYFGPGTRLLVL.